Sequencing of this T cell receptor (beta chain) was carried out in a study of cytomegalovirus exposure and HLA in healthy donors. V shed 4 bases, J shed 6 bases, and the junction held 14 bases outside the gene matches. This CDR3 spans 16 amino acids. Germline CDR1 is SNHLY and CDR2 is FYNNEI. Primers included in the PCR were 60 Vbeta and 13 Jbeta primers. Authors' data handling: Later, 80 million or so unique TCR beta chains were counted in an analysis, and some 10 million of them were shared. Data came from immunoSEQ multiplex PCR; TCRdb stores just in-frame clones and leaves some out. The V and J calls and clone size were taken over from that table, and D and trimming were inferred from the DNA. The sample yields under 200,000 clones, 65% to 85% seen once.

The sequenced sample was PBMCs. The TCR originated in a man aged 50-60 years in good health and CMV-seropositive. The chain carries TRBV2 and TRBJ1-2; 7 bases fit TRBD1. CDR3 in DNA: TGTGCCAGCAGTGTCCAAGGGGGACAGCGAGCTCATGGCTACACCTTC. Translated: CASSVQGGQRAHGYTF. The whole variable domain, filled in from reference TRBV2 and TRBJ1-2, reads EPEVTQTPSHQVTQMGQEVILRCVPISNHLYFYWYRQILGQKVEFLVSFYNNEISEKSEIFDDQFSVERPDGSNFTLKIRSTKLEDSAMYFCASSVQGGQRAHGYTFGSGTRLTVV.